The text below deals with one T cell receptor beta chain. Its target is unknown. Next came a second PCR, run for roughly 6 to 11 cycles, which used a sample-barcoded 5' primer along with a J-beta primer mix. Every sample gave at least 2.5 million paired-end reads containing CDR3. A single record per CDR3 protein comes from TCRdb applying MiXCR to the 5' RACE reads. The sample includes 550,000 to 650,000 distinct CDR3 sequences, over 25% seen only once; the top ten take 3.6%. The data were obtained in a study of blood T cells in healthy people across ages. Study-wide findings and caveats: Versus aged donors, long-lived donors had higher diversity and more naive CD4+ cells.

The CDR3 spans 14 residues. Germline V CDR1 and CDR2: PRHDT, FYEKMQ (reference sequence). V lost 5 bases, J lost 2 bases, and 12 bases lay in between. These data also featured in a second study, about T cells of mothers and their children. That study reports: According to the study, all extracted RNA entered cDNA synthesis at 1.5 ug per 15 ul. It was related mother-child pairs that showed slightly higher overlap than unrelated pairs, without reaching significance.

Sequenced input: blood. The sequence was obtained from a boy younger than 10 in good health. The J gene is TRBJ2-5, the V gene TRBV13; maybe TRBD2 (6 bases). The CDR3 here is CASSAPRGQETQYF. The DNA of the CDR3 is TGTGCCAGCAGCGCCCCCCGGGGGCAAGAGACCCAGTACTTC.